This is a list of T cell receptor beta chains from one sample in a study of OX40 agonist ivuxolimab in advanced cancers. Sequencing was performed with immunoSEQ multiplex PCR; in TCRdb, only in-frame clones are kept and a portion is missing. Of 35,000 to 40,000 clones in the sample, about 80% were seen once. Specimen: CD4+ or CD8+ T cells sorted from blood, collected in a trial of the OX40 agonist ivuxolimab. These receptors originate from an adult with an advanced solid tumor such as melanoma, head and neck, liver or kidney cancer. Both conserved end residues are part of each CDR3. A D gene is named only where the DNA matches it firmly. The size field is filled for only some rows; it gives once, few, many or a size class.

>NA|NA|TRBJ1-3|TRBV29-1
CSVEEVGNTIYF
TGCAGCGTTGAAGAAGTGGGAAACACCATATATTTT
>TRBD1|NA|TRBJ2-7|TRBV30
CAWSSGQVLSYEQYF
TGTGCCTGGAGTTCTGGACAGGTACTCTCCTACGAGCAGTACTTC
>NA|NA|TRBJ2-6|TRBV5-5
CASSSSPSGANVLTF
TGTGCCAGCAGCTCGAGCCCCTCTGGGGCCAACGTCCTGACTTTC
>NA|few|TRBJ2-1|TRBV29-1
CSVDTGSNEQFF
TGCAGCGTTGATACTGGGTCCAATGAGCAGTTCTTC
>NA|few|TRBJ1-1|TRBV9
CASSFTPAGTEAFF
TGTGCCAGCAGCTTTACACCGGCGGGCACTGAAGCTTTCTTT
>NA|once|TRBJ1-1|TRBV6-5
CASSYRGDNTEAFF
TGTGCCAGCAGTTACAGAGGGGATAACACTGAAGCTTTCTTT
>NA|NA|TRBJ2-1|TRBV6-1
CASSGDLVSYNEQFF
TGTGCCAGCAGTGGGGACCTAGTCTCCTACAATGAGCAGTTCTTC
>NA|NA|TRBJ1-2|TRBV18
CASSPQGISSGYTF
TGTGCCAGCTCACCCCAAGGGATCTCGAGTGGCTACACCTTC
>NA|once|TRBJ1-3|TRBV18
CASSPETRNTIYF
TGTGCCAGCTCACCGGAGACCAGAAACACCATATATTTT
>NA|NA|TRBJ2-7|TRBV4-2
CASSQAAGYEQYF
TGTGCCAGCAGCCAAGCGGCCGGATATGAGCAGTACTTC
>TRBD1|NA|TRBJ1-5|TRBV6-6
CASVTGDNQPQHF
TGTGCCAGCGTGACAGGGGACAATCAGCCCCAGCATTTT